Listed here are 20 T cell receptor beta chains from one sample, sequenced in a study of cytotoxic CD8 clonotypes in ibrutinib-treated CLL. Libraries were prepared by immunoSEQ multiplex PCR; TCRdb keeps only in-frame clonotypes and omits some of them. This table has over 150,000 clones, roughly 77% appearing once. The sequenced sample was PBMCs, obtained after 12 months of ibrutinib treatment. Receptors were obtained from a human donor with chronic lymphocytic leukemia.

The V and J genes are TRBV4-3 and TRBJ2-6, with TRBD2 matching over 8 bases. V lost 4 bases and J lost 0; bases outside the gene matches: 11. Per the germline V gene, CDR1 is LGHNA and CDR2 is YSLEER. The CDR3 has 19 residues. The CDR3 nucleotides are TGCGCCAGCAGCCCATTAGGCACGGGGGGGATCTCTGGGGCCAACGTCCTGACTTTC. This encodes CASSPLGTGGISGANVLTF.

The sample holds a few counts of this clone. The chain uses TRBV7-2 and TRBJ1-2; a weak D match, TRBD1 (5 bases). The CDR3 is 16 amino acids. Germline V gene sequence: CDR1 SGHTA, CDR2 FQGNSA. Trimming left V 4 bases short and J 0 bases short, with 15 bases between. CDR3 in amino acids: CASSYSGGGANYGYTF. DNA of the CDR3: TGTGCCAGCAGCTACTCGGGCGGGGGGGCTAACTATGGCTACACCTTC.

The V call is TRBV9, the J call TRBJ2-2, with TRBD2 as a possible D gene (6 bases). CDR3 length equals 18 residues. Germline lookup yields CDR1 SGDLS and CDR2 YYNGEE. Trimming removed 0 bases from V and 5 bases from J, with 20 bases in between. The CDR3 spells CASSVAGLGLQMTGELFF. The CDR3 DNA is TGTGCCAGCAGCGTAGCCGGGTTGGGACTCCAGATGACCGGGGAGCTGTTTTTT.

The chain combines TRBV10-3 with TRBJ2-1, with TRBD1 identical over 7 bases. Per germline, CDR1 ENHRY and CDR2 SYGVKD. This CDR3 region has 14 residues. V dropped 0 bases and J dropped 4; count of bases not matched to a gene: 0. CDR3 region: CAISESTGYNEQFF. In nucleotides, the CDR3 is TGTGCCATCAGTGAGTCGACAGGGTACAATGAGCAGTTCTTC.

The rearrangement joins TRBV28 to TRBJ2-6; TRBD1 matches at 8 bases. The CDR3 sequence is 15 residues long. V lost 7 bases, J lost 4 bases, and 6 bases stayed unmatched. Germline V CDR1 and CDR2: MDHEN, SYDVKM. Here the CDR3 reads CASIGQGLGANVLTF. In DNA, the CDR3 is TGTGCCAGCATCGGACAGGGTCTGGGGGCCAACGTCCTGACTTTC.

The V gene is TRBV10-3, the J gene TRBJ2-3; the D gene is possibly TRBD1 (5 bases). V was cut by 5 bases and J by 1 base, with 13 bases left in between. There are 15 residues in the CDR3. Germline values: CDR1 ENHRY, CDR2 SYGVKD. CDR3 sequence reads: CAISFEQVRTDTQYF. CDR3 DNA sequence: TGTGCCATCAGTTTCGAACAGGTTCGCACAGATACGCAGTATTTT.

The chain employs TRBV5-1 and TRBJ2-5; TRBD1 agrees at 9 bases. The germline V gene has CDR1 SGHRS and CDR2 YFSETQ. The CDR3 covers 15 residues. V trimming: 3 bases; J trimming: 4 bases; junction bases outside the gene matches: 7. The CDR3 loop reads CASSSTGGAGETQYF. The CDR3 region has the DNA TGCGCCAGCAGCTCAACAGGGGGCGCGGGAGAGACCCAGTACTTC.

The V call is TRBV6-5, the J call TRBJ2-7; 7 bases are shared with TRBD1. J lost 6 bases, V lost 7 bases, and 12 bases had no gene match. This CDR3 region has 14 residues. Germline assignment: CDR1 MNHEY and CDR2 SVGAGI. CDR3 sequence: CASNPQGKVGEQYF. The CDR3 DNA follows: TGTGCCAGCAATCCACAGGGGAAGGTGGGCGAGCAGTACTTC.

CDR3 protein: CASSSSLRLTPGDTQYF. DNA for the CDR3: TGTGCCAGCAGCTCTAGCCTGCGACTCACTCCTGGGGATACGCAGTATTTT. The chain combines TRBV7-2 with TRBJ2-3, with a possible D match to TRBD2 (5 bases). Trimming pared 4 bases from V and 6 bases from J, leaving 23 bases between. This CDR3 has 17 residues. The germline V gene has CDR1 SGHTA and CDR2 FQGNSA.

The V call is TRBV10-3, the J call TRBJ1-3; tentatively, D is TRBD1 (5 bases). This CDR3 spans 17 amino acids. The V end lost 0 bases, the J end lost 1 base, and 13 bases lay between the germline ends. Germline V gene data show CDR1 as ENHRY and CDR2 as SYGVKD. The CDR3 DNA sequence: TGTGCCATCAGTGAGTCGGTGGGGGTAGGGTCTGGAAACACCATATATTTT. Translating gives CAISESVGVGSGNTIYF.

This clone was observed a few times. The chain is built from TRBV27 and TRBJ2-5, with TRBD1 matching over 9 bases. V trimming: 6 bases; J trimming: 7 bases; junction bases outside the gene matches: 12. Germline V lookup: CDR1 MNHEY, CDR2 SMNVEV (reference sequence). CDR3 length: 15 amino acids. Here the CDR3 reads CASRRGTGTSGTQYF. The CDR3 DNA sequence: TGTGCCAGCAGGAGAGGGACAGGGACTTCGGGGACCCAGTACTTC.

The genes are TRBV30 and TRBJ2-5, with D hard to call. Deletions cut 0 bases from V and 2 bases from J, with 7 bases between. This CDR3 has 13 residues. The germline CDR1 and CDR2 sequences are GTSNPN and SVGIG (reference sequence). The CDR3 loop reads CAWSVLRQETQYF. CDR3 coding DNA: TGTGCCTGGAGTGTACTCAGGCAAGAGACCCAGTACTTC.

The V and J genes are TRBV30 and TRBJ1-6; a possible D gene is TRBD1 (6 bases). Per germline, CDR1 GTSNPN and CDR2 SVGIG (reference sequence). V dropped 4 bases and J dropped 10 bases, with 14 bases sitting between them. This CDR3 is 13 amino acids long. Written as DNA, the CDR3 is TGTGCCTGGAACGACAGGTTAAAGTCACCCCTCCACTTT. Protein: CAWNDRLKSPLHF.

The rearrangement links TRBV7-2 to TRBJ2-2; the match to TRBD2 covers 11 bases. CDR1 is SGHTA and CDR2 is FQGNSA in the germline V gene. Trimming at V came to 0 bases and at J to 7 bases, leaving 4 bases not matched to a gene. The CDR3 is 16 residues long. The chain's CDR3 is CASSLAFSGRVGELFF. CDR3 bases: TGTGCCAGCAGCTTAGCGTTTAGCGGGAGGGTCGGGGAGCTGTTTTTT.

This chain links TRBV11-3 with TRBJ2-5, with 7 bases identical to TRBD2. CDR1 and CDR2 (germline): SGHNT, YENEEA. This CDR3 comprises 13 residues. V dropped 5 bases and J dropped 3; count of bases not matched to a gene: 3. CDR3 amino acids: CASSPSGKETQYF. Written as DNA, the CDR3 is TGTGCCAGCAGCCCAAGCGGGAAAGAGACCCAGTACTTC. The whole variable domain, filled in from reference TRBV11-3 and TRBJ2-5, reads EAGVVQSPRYKIIEKKQPVAFWCNPISGHNTLYWYLQNLGQGPELLIRYENEEAVDDSQLPKDRFSAERLKGVDSTLKIQPAELGDSAVYLCASSPSGKETQYFGPGTRLLVL.

This chain joins TRBV28 and TRBJ1-2, with TRBD1 identical over 7 bases. J lost 4 bases, V lost 10 bases, and 9 bases had no gene match. The CDR3 covers 13 residues. In germline, CDR1 is MDHEN, CDR2 SYDVKM. CDR3 protein: CANSRGPGYGYTF. CDR3 DNA sequence: TGTGCCAATTCGAGGGGGCCTGGCTATGGCTACACCTTC.

CDR3 sequence (DNA): TGTGCCAGCAGTTTGAGGGCAGGGGTCTATGGCTACACCTTC. Its protein is CASSLRAGVYGYTF. The rearrangement joins TRBV27 to TRBJ1-2; maybe TRBD1 (6 bases). This CDR3 comprises 14 residues. The germline gives CDR1 MNHEY, CDR2 SMNVEV (reference sequence). Trimming pared 3 bases from V and 4 bases from J, leaving 12 bases between.

V gene TRBV20-1 combines with J gene TRBJ2-1, with D hard to call. This CDR3 has 11 amino acids. V lost 1 base to trimming and J lost 8 bases, with 6 bases between them. The V gene's germline CDR1 is DFQATT and CDR2 SNEGSKA (reference sequence). CDR3 DNA: TGCAGTGCTAGAGTATTTGATGAGCAGTTCTTC. It is translated as CSARVFDEQFF.

The chain recombines TRBV5-1 with TRBJ2-1, with TRBD2 matching 10 bases. Trimming cost V 0 bases and J 9 bases; bases outside gene matches: 9. This CDR3 is 16 amino acids long. Per the germline V gene, CDR1 is SGHRS and CDR2 is YFSETQ. In DNA form, the CDR3 reads TGCGCCAGCAGCTTGGCAGCGGGGGGGGCTTCTGGTGAGCAGTTCTTC. Translated, it gives CASSLAAGGASGEQFF.

J is TRBJ2-2 and V is TRBV4-1; 10 nucleotides line up with TRBD1. The CDR3 is made up of 21 amino acids. The V and J ends lost 1 base and 6 bases, in that order; junction bases with no gene match: 20. Germline lookup yields CDR1 MGHRA and CDR2 YSYEKL. This CDR3 reads CASSQVRGRRRGQGDSGELFF. CDR3 nucleotide sequence: TGCGCCAGCAGCCAAGTCCGGGGCAGGCGCAGAGGACAGGGGGACTCCGGGGAGCTGTTTTTT.